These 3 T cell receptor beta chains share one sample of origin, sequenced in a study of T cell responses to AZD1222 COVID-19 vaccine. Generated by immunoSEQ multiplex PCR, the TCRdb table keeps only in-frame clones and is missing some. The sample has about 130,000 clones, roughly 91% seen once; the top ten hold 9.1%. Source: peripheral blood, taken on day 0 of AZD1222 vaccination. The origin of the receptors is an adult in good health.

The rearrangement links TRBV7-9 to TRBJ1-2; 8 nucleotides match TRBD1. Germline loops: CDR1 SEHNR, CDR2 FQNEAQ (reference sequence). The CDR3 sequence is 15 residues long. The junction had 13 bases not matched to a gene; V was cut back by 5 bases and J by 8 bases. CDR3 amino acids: CASSAGQGAFGGYTF. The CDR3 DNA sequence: TGTGCCAGCAGCGCCGGGCAGGGGGCGTTCGGAGGCTACACCTTC.

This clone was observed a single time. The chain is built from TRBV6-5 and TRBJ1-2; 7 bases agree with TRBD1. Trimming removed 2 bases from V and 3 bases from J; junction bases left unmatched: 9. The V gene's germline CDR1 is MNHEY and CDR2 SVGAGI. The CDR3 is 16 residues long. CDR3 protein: CASSYGDSPSHYGYTF. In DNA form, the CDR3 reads TGTGCCAGCAGTTACGGGGACAGCCCGTCCCACTATGGCTACACCTTC.

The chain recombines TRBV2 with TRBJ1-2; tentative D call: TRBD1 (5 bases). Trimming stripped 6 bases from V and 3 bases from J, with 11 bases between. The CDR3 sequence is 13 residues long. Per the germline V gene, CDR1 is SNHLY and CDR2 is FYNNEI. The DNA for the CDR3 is TGTGCCAGCAGAGCCGGGACGGACTATGGCTACACCTTC. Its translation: CASRAGTDYGYTF.